The clone carrying this TCR beta chain came up a few times. One entry per CDR3 protein results from TCRdb running MiXCR on the reads. The sample contains some 89,000 distinct CDR3 sequences, roughly 31% of which appear only once. The data are from a study of type 1 regulatory T cells. Study in general: T-allo10 is an in vitro-generated, Tr1-enriched CD4 T cell product specific for alloantigen.

Trimming took 4 bases from V and 7 from J, leaving 8 bases between them. Germline CDR1 and CDR2: SGHTA and FQGTGA. CDR3 length: 12 residues. This rearrangement joins TRBV7-3 to TRBJ2-1, with D hard to call. The sequenced sample consisted of CD4+ T cells, either the whole sample or a sorted fraction (not recorded which). This clonotype was obtained from a human donor in good health. The CDR3, as DNA: TGTGCCAGCAGCTCGACGAGTAATGAGCAGTTCTTC. Translated, it gives CASSSTSNEQFF.